Here is one TCR beta chain with its context. Antigen specificity is unknown. From germline, CDR1 is SNHLY and CDR2 FYNNEI. The ends were cut back, 6 bases at V and 10 bases at J, with 19 bases in the middle. The CDR3 contains 14 residues. PBMCs, at least 7 million per sample, were isolated. The sample is drawn from a study of blood T cells in healthy people across ages. Using a J-beta primer mix together with a sample-barcoded 5' primer, a second PCR was run for roughly 6 to 11 cycles. TCRdb re-analysed the 5' RACE reads in MiXCR, keeping a single row per CDR3 protein. Of 550,000 to 750,000 distinct CDR3 sequences listed, about 21% were seen once; the top ten hold approximately 3.7%. Study-level results: Age brought a roughly linear fall in TCR beta diversity measured per million T cells.

This sequence was found in a man aged 70-80 years in good health. The sample taken for sequencing was blood. This chain joins TRBV2 and TRBJ2-4, with a weak D call TRBD2 (7 bases). CDR3 coding DNA: TGTGCCAGCAGGGGGATTGGGGGGGCAGTTATTCAGTACTTC. Translating it yields CASRGIGGAVIQYF.